The 27 T cell receptor beta chains listed next were all sequenced from one sample in a study of cytomegalovirus exposure and HLA in healthy donors. The PCR was carried out with 60 Vbeta primers and 13 Jbeta primers. Clones were read by immunoSEQ multiplex PCR, and TCRdb kept only the in-frame ones, dropping some. The sample has about 160,000 clones; 83% are singletons. The sequencing sample was made of PBMCs. Receptor source: a man in his forties or fifties in good health and CMV-seropositive.

This clone appeared once. This chain links TRBV10-1 with TRBJ2-1, with 9 bases lining up with TRBD2. Germline-derived CDR1 and CDR2 are WNHNN and SYGVQD (reference sequence). The CDR3 is made up of 15 amino acids. The V segment lost 6 bases and the J segment 2 bases; nucleotides outside the gene matches: 5. CDR3 amino acids: CASRLSGSPYNEQFF. As DNA, the CDR3 is TGCGCCAGCAGGCTTAGCGGGAGCCCCTACAATGAGCAGTTCTTC.

The chain is built from TRBV28 and TRBJ2-5; 7 bases map to TRBD1. The DNA end lines up better with TRBJ2-7; the J call may be wrong. The germline gives CDR1 MDHEN, CDR2 SYDVKM. The CDR3 sequence is 14 residues long. The CDR3: CASSFPGTAYEQYF. CDR3 DNA: TGTGCCAGCAGTTTTCCAGGGACAGCCTACGAGCAGTACTTC.

Only a few counts were recorded for this clone. The chain links TRBV6-5 to TRBJ1-1; D unresolved. The CDR3 runs to 13 residues. Germline V gene lookup returns CDR1 MNHEY and CDR2 SVGAGI. The V gene lost 2 bases and the J gene lost 7 bases, with 11 bases spanning the gap. CDR3 loop: CASSYRATDEAFF. CDR3 nucleotides: TGTGCCAGCAGTTACCGTGCTACAGATGAAGCTTTCTTT.

This chain links TRBV15 with TRBJ2-7, with a possible D match to TRBD2 (6 bases). This CDR3 is 14 amino acids long. V lost 1 base, J lost 3 bases, and 10 bases lay in between. Germline CDR1 and CDR2: LNHNV and YYDKDF (reference sequence). CDR3 sequence reads: CATSRVRGNYEQYF. CDR3 nucleotides: TGTGCCACCAGCAGAGTGCGGGGTAACTACGAGCAGTACTTC.

The V gene is TRBV7-6, the J gene TRBJ2-3, with D hard to call. The V gene lost 5 bases and the J gene lost 3 bases, with 18 bases spanning the gap. The CDR3 runs 16 residues. Germline-derived CDR1 and CDR2 are SGHVS and FNYEAQ. CDR3 sequence: CASSPFFPPGTDTQYF. In nucleotides, the CDR3 is TGTGCCAGCAGCCCCTTCTTCCCTCCCGGGACAGATACGCAGTATTTT.

The chain couples TRBV28 to TRBJ1-2; TRBD1 matches 8 bases. The germline V gene has CDR1 MDHEN and CDR2 SYDVKM. This CDR3 has 18 amino acids. V trimming: 4 bases; J trimming: 1 base; junction bases outside the gene matches: 14. CDR3 sequence: CASSSLQQGESYNYGYTF. The CDR3 bases are TGTGCCAGCAGTTCTCTCCAACAGGGGGAAAGTTATAACTATGGCTACACCTTC.

The V and J genes are TRBV15 and TRBJ2-4; 8 nucleotides match TRBD2. In germline, CDR1 is LNHNV, CDR2 YYDKDF (reference sequence). The length of the CDR3 is 16 residues. After removal of 1 base from V and 8 bases from J, the junction contained 10 bases not matched to a gene. The CDR3 loop is CATSRARGGQSDIQYF. DNA of the CDR3: TGTGCCACCAGCAGAGCCCGGGGGGGCCAGTCAGACATTCAGTACTTC.

V and J are TRBV6-6 and TRBJ1-2, with unresolved D. The germline V and J ends were trimmed by 7 bases and 7 bases, with 16 bases remaining between them. In germline, CDR1 is MNHNY, CDR2 SVGAGI (reference sequence). This CDR3 has 13 residues. In DNA, the CDR3 is TGTGCCAGCACCGGAGTAGCGGGCTTTGGCTACACCTTC. Translated: CASTGVAGFGYTF.

This clone was observed a few times. The chain uses TRBV29-1 and TRBJ2-1; 9 nucleotides agree with TRBD2. The V and J ends lost 4 bases and 8 bases, in that order; junction bases with no gene match: 9. Germline-derived CDR1 and CDR2 are SQVTM and ANQGSEA. This CDR3 spans 14 amino acids. The CDR3 coding sequence is TGCAGCGTTGCCGGTAGCGGGAGTTGGTATGAGCAGTTCTTC. Its protein is CSVAGSGSWYEQFF.

The chain couples TRBV7-9 to TRBJ2-2, with D perhaps TRBD2 (5 bases). Germline CDR1 reads SEHNR; CDR2 reads FQNEAQ (reference sequence). This CDR3 has 14 amino acids. The V gene lost 5 bases and the J gene lost 2 bases, with 9 bases spanning the gap. Here the CDR3 reads CASSPDSNTGELFF. The CDR3 DNA sequence: TGTGCCAGCAGCCCGGACTCTAACACCGGGGAGCTGTTTTTT.

This chain links TRBV19 with TRBJ2-1, with D possibly matching TRBD2 (7 bases). The CDR3 spans 14 residues. V lost 8 bases and J lost 9, with 20 bases in between. Germline assignment: CDR1 LNHDA and CDR2 SQIVND (reference sequence). Here the CDR3 reads CASQEGEGIGEQFF. The CDR3 nucleotides are TGTGCCAGTCAAGAGGGGGAGGGTATCGGTGAGCAGTTCTTC. Combining the CDR3 with reference TRBV19 and TRBJ2-1 gives the whole variable domain DGGITQSPKYLFRKEGQNVTLSCEQNLNHDAMYWYRQDPGQGLRLIYYSQIVNDFQKGDIAEGYSVSREKKESFPLTVTSAQKNPTAFYLCASQEGEGIGEQFFGPGTRLTVL.

On this clone itself: Other DNA variants within this sample encode the same CDR3. The chain couples TRBV5-1 to TRBJ1-1, with D uncertain. Germline V lookup: CDR1 SGHRS, CDR2 YFSETQ. This CDR3 region has 15 residues. V dropped 0 bases and J dropped 5 bases, with 14 bases sitting between them. CDR3 in amino acids: CASSLAAGYSTEAFF. The CDR3 DNA follows: TGCGCCAGCAGCTTGGCGGCAGGCTATAGTACTGAAGCTTTCTTT. The entire variable domain, with the rest obtained from reference TRBV5-1 and TRBJ1-1, is as follows: KAGVTQTPRYLIKTRGQQVTLSCSPISGHRSVSWYQQTPGQGLQFLFEYFSETQRNKGNFPGRFSGRQFSNSRSEMNVSTLELGDSALYLCASSLAAGYSTEAFFGQGTRLTVV.

This clone was picked up a small number of times. The J gene is TRBJ1-1, the V gene TRBV9, with D perhaps TRBD1 (5 bases). V gave up 4 bases and J gave up 2 bases, with 12 bases separating them. Germline V CDR1 and CDR2: SGDLS, YYNGEE. This CDR3 has 14 residues. CDR3 nucleotides: TGTGCCAGCAGCACCGGACAAACAAACACTGAAGCTTTCTTT. As protein: CASSTGQTNTEAFF.

The J gene is TRBJ2-2, the V gene TRBV19; 9 positions agree with TRBD2. The CDR3 is 21 residues long. V was pared by 9 bases and J by 2 bases, with 25 bases of the junction left unmatched. CDR1 and CDR2 from the germline V gene are LNHDA and SQIVND (reference sequence). CDR3 DNA sequence: TGTGCCAGAAAAGGGGGCTCGTGGGGGATTAGCGGGAGTCGTAACACCGGGGAGCTGTTTTTT. Amino acid sequence: CARKGGSWGISGSRNTGELFF.

The chain couples TRBV7-9 to TRBJ1-5, with 9 nucleotides matching TRBD1. The length of the CDR3 is 17 residues. Per the germline V gene, CDR1 is SEHNR and CDR2 is FQNEAQ (reference sequence). The ends lost 3 bases at V and 1 base at J; junction bases unmatched: 7. The CDR3 loop is CASSLYPGTGSNQPQHF. The CDR3 coding sequence is TGTGCCAGCAGCTTGTACCCCGGGACAGGGAGCAATCAGCCCCAGCATTTT.

The chain carries TRBV18 and TRBJ1-1; 10 nucleotides line up with TRBD1. The V segment lost 4 bases and the J segment 7 bases; nucleotides outside the gene matches: 9. The CDR3 length is 15 residues. The germline gives CDR1 KGHSH, CDR2 LQKENI. The CDR3 sequence is CASSQMTGGEGEAFF. Here the CDR3 DNA reads TGTGCCAGCTCACAAATGACAGGGGGCGAAGGTGAAGCTTTCTTT.

The chain links TRBV5-1 to TRBJ1-3; 7 bases align to TRBD1. Germline V gives CDR1 SGHRS, CDR2 YFSETQ. This CDR3 region has 15 residues. Germline trimming cut 4 bases from V and 0 bases from J; bases unmatched to any gene: 4. CDR3 protein: CASSPTGSSGNTIYF. Here the CDR3 DNA reads TGCGCCAGCAGCCCGACAGGGAGCTCTGGAAACACCATATATTTT.

This clone has just one count. The chain links TRBV5-4 to TRBJ2-1, with 13 bases matching TRBD2. Per the germline V gene, CDR1 is SGHNT and CDR2 is YYREEE (reference sequence). V gave up 3 bases and J gave up 2 bases; unmatched junction bases: 11. CDR3 length equals 19 residues. CDR3 loop: CASSSPTSGGSNTYNEQFF. DNA for the CDR3: TGTGCCAGCAGCTCGCCGACTAGCGGGGGGTCTAACACCTACAATGAGCAGTTCTTC.

The V gene is TRBV28, the J gene TRBJ1-6; D possibly corresponds to TRBD1 (6 bases). V was clipped by 7 bases and J by 11 bases, with 21 bases between them. CDR1 and CDR2 from the germline V gene are MDHEN and SYDVKM. The CDR3 runs 15 residues. CDR3 DNA sequence: TGTGCCAGCACAAGAATACAGGGTCTCGGGGCACCCCTCCACTTT. Residues: CASTRIQGLGAPLHF.

This sequence joins TRBV2 and TRBJ2-7; 9 bases agree with TRBD2. With 7 bases clipped from V and 2 bases from J, the junction kept 12 bases outside the gene matches. This CDR3 spans 16 amino acids. Germline CDR1 and CDR2: SNHLY and FYNNEI. This CDR3 reads CASNLIGTSMTYEQYF. DNA for the CDR3: TGTGCCAGCAACCTAATAGGGACTAGCATGACCTACGAGCAGTACTTC. Using reference TRBV2 and TRBJ2-7 for the parts outside the CDR3, the full variable domain is EPEVTQTPSHQVTQMGQEVILRCVPISNHLYFYWYRQILGQKVEFLVSFYNNEISEKSEIFDDQFSVERPDGSNFTLKIRSTKLEDSAMYFCASNLIGTSMTYEQYFGPGTRLTVT.

J is TRBJ2-3 and V is TRBV7-2; 11 nucleotides agree with TRBD2. This CDR3 is built from 17 residues. J gave up 4 bases and V 1 base, and 7 bases lay outside the gene matches. Germline CDR1 SGHTA, CDR2 FQGNSA. CDR3 sequence (DNA): TGTGCCAGCAGCTTAGTTAGCGGGAGGGCCAAACCAGATACGCAGTATTTT. Protein sequence: CASSLVSGRAKPDTQYF.

The V gene is TRBV5-4, the J gene TRBJ1-1; D gene unclear. The germline gives CDR1 SGHNT, CDR2 YYREEE (reference sequence). V gave up 3 bases and J gave up 5 bases, with 11 bases separating them. The CDR3 spans 13 residues. Here the CDR3 DNA reads TGTGCCAGCAGCTCCCTTGAGGGTACTGAAGCTTTCTTT. Its protein is CASSSLEGTEAFF.

The rearrangement joins TRBV5-6 to TRBJ1-1, with TRBD1 matching 7 bases. The V segment lost 3 bases and the J segment 3 bases; nucleotides outside the gene matches: 2. Germline V CDR1 and CDR2: SGHDT, YYEEEE. The length of the CDR3 is 13 residues. The CDR3 sequence: CASSWDRDTEAFF. In nucleotides, the CDR3 is TGTGCCAGCAGCTGGGACAGAGACACTGAAGCTTTCTTT.

The chain employs TRBV27 and TRBJ2-7, with a tentative D call TRBD2 (5 bases). CDR1 is MNHEY, CDR2 SMNVEV, per germline (reference sequence). V lost 3 bases, J lost 5 bases, and 17 bases lay in between. The CDR3 has 15 amino acids. The CDR3 here is CASSFVGGRSHEQYF. The CDR3 nucleotides are TGTGCCAGCAGTTTTGTTGGAGGCAGGTCCCACGAGCAGTACTTC.

V gene TRBV9 combines with J gene TRBJ1-1; D is undetermined. The CDR3 has 15 amino acids. Germline CDR1 SGDLS, CDR2 YYNGEE. V was trimmed by 4 bases and J by 2 bases, leaving 15 bases between them. The DNA for the CDR3 is TGTGCCAGCAGCCCTCCTTCTCAGGTTAACACTGAAGCTTTCTTT. Translation gives CASSPPSQVNTEAFF. Full variable domain (missing parts from reference TRBV9 and TRBJ1-1): DSGVTQTPKHLITATGQRVTLRCSPRSGDLSVYWYQQSLDQGLQFLIQYYNGEERAKGNILERFSAQQFPDLHSELNLSSLELGDSALYFCASSPPSQVNTEAFFGQGTRLTVV.

The genes are TRBV7-8 and TRBJ2-6; D perhaps matches TRBD1 (6 bases). CDR3 length equals 18 residues. The germline V gene has CDR1 SGHVS and CDR2 FQNEAQ. V shed 5 bases and J shed 0 bases, with 17 bases lying between them. The chain's CDR3 is CASSLLPGHRSGANVLTF. The CDR3 DNA is TGTGCCAGCAGCCTCCTTCCGGGACACCGCTCTGGGGCCAACGTCCTGACTTTC. The full variable domain, with the rest looked up from reference TRBV7-8 and TRBJ2-6, is GAGVSQSPRYKVAKRGQDVALRCDPISGHVSLFWYQQALGQGPEFLTYFQNEAQLDKSGLPSDRFFAERPEGSVSTLKIQRTQQEDSAVYLCASSLLPGHRSGANVLTFGAGSRLTVL.

This sequence joins TRBV2 and TRBJ2-1; TRBD1 matches at 10 bases. Germline CDR1 SNHLY, CDR2 FYNNEI. J was trimmed by 7 bases and V by 7 bases; bases with no gene match: 7. CDR3 length equals 14 residues. The chain's CDR3 is CASNRDRGWNEQFF. DNA for the CDR3: TGTGCCAGCAACCGGGACAGGGGTTGGAATGAGCAGTTCTTC.